Listed here are 5 T cell receptor beta chains from one sample, sequenced in a study of T cell changes during pregnancy in multiple sclerosis. Assay: immunoSEQ multiplex PCR; the TCRdb copy retains only in-frame clones and omits some. The sample carries approximately 97,000 clones, around nine tenths recorded once. The starting material was peripheral blood, obtained in the second trimester of pregnancy. These TCRs come from a female donor in good health, enrolled as a control in a pregnancy study.

The chain uses TRBV6-5 and TRBJ1-5; D gene unclear. CDR1 MNHEY and CDR2 SVGAGI come from the germline V gene. The CDR3 is 15 amino acids. The V and J ends lost 0 bases and 10 bases respectively, with 16 bases between them. CDR3: CASSYSSGPLGPQHF. DNA of the CDR3: TGTGCCAGCAGTTACTCGTCAGGCCCTCTGGGTCCCCAGCATTTT.

The chain recombines TRBV5-4 with TRBJ2-5; D may be TRBD1 (7 bases). The V gene's germline CDR1 is SGHNT and CDR2 YYREEE (reference sequence). Trimming took 0 bases from V and 1 from J, leaving 10 bases between them. The CDR3 has 15 amino acids. CDR3 residues: CASSLGGTAQETQYF. DNA of the CDR3: TGTGCCAGCAGCTTGGGCGGGACAGCCCAAGAGACCCAGTACTTC.

The chain links TRBV27 to TRBJ1-3, with a tentative D call TRBD1 (6 bases). The germline V gene has CDR1 MNHEY and CDR2 SMNVEV (reference sequence). The V end was cut by 6 bases, the J end by 3 bases, with 12 bases between. CDR3 length: 14 residues. This CDR3 is CASRVGGVGNTIYF. CDR3 DNA sequence: TGTGCCAGCAGGGTAGGGGGGGTTGGAAACACCATATATTTT.

V gene TRBV14 combines with J gene TRBJ2-7, with D perhaps matching TRBD1 (6 bases). The ends were cut back, 5 bases at V and 5 bases at J, with 34 bases in the middle. The CDR3 totals 20 residues. CDR1 is SGHDN and CDR2 is FVKESK in the germline V gene. CDR3 in amino acids: CASSFYPGHPLGALINEQYF. The CDR3 bases are TGTGCCAGCAGCTTTTACCCGGGACACCCCCTAGGGGCTCTCATCAACGAGCAGTACTTC.

The DNA for the CDR3 is TGCGCCAGCAGCTCAACATCGACAGCCCTACGTGAAGCTTTCTTT. Residues: CASSSTSTALREAFF. V gene TRBV5-1 combines with J gene TRBJ1-1; D perhaps matches TRBD1 (5 bases). Trimming left V 3 bases short and J 7 bases short, with 19 bases between. This CDR3 comprises 15 residues. Germline CDR1 SGHRS, CDR2 YFSETQ.